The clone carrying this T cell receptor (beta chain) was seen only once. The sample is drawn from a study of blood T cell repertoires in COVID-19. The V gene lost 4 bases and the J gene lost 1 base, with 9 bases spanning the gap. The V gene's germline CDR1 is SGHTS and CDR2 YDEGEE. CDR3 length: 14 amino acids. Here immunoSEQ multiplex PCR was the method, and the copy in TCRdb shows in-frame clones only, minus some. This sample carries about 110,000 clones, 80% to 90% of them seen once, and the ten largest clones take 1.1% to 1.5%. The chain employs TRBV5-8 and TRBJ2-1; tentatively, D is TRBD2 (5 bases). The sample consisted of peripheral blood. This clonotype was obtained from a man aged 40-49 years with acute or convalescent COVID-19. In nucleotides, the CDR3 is TGTGCCAGCAGCCGGAGGTATTCCTACAATGAGCAGTTCTTC. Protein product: CASSRRYSYNEQFF.